This note documents a single T cell receptor beta chain sequence. Its binding antigen is unknown. Base qualities are not at hand, and no much larger clone is one base apart. From cysteine to phenylalanine, the CDR3 is 15 amino acids long. CDR3 DNA is the only sequence kept; it has 45 bases, read in frame from the first base. Relative to germline, V is 2 bases shorter and J is 0 bases shorter, with 10 bases between their ends. CDR1 and CDR2 are read off the germline V gene as SGHDT and YYEEEE. The data were obtained in a study of shared clonotypes between healthy human individuals (dated by TCRdb to 2020 to 2021). Regarding the complete study: The cohort included a few men and a couple of women between 18 and 49 years of age. Blood TCR repertoires of a handful of healthy adults were deeply sequenced to estimate repertoire size and the extent of clonotype sharing between individuals. Per donor, leukapheresis produced somewhere between about 0.8 and 9 billion PBMCs. Libraries were prepared and TCR repertoires were sequenced by different laboratories using diverse techniques, in order to increase sequencing depth and limit assay-specific biases. For each donor, three plates each were used for CD4 naive and CD4 memory, two plates were used for CD8 naive, and one plate was used for CD8 memory.

Study-wide conclusions, independent of this receptor: Across several donors, around 5.4% of naive CD4, approximately 3.5% of naive CD8, 2% to 2.5% of memory CD4, and approximately 0.4% of memory CD8 clonotypes were shared. Because the study included only a small number of donors, the genetic and exposure-history diversity represented was limited. Larger estimated clonotype richness was generally found for naive subsets than for memory subsets. Incomplete sequencing was indicated by rarefaction of sorted-subset datasets, despite the large sequencing depth. Pairwise subsampling indicated that sequencing depth was expected to affect the degree of clonotype sharing among donors. Sampling was restricted to blood, and TCR repertoires in tissue are likely to differ from TCR repertoires in blood. Higher generation probabilities were observed for clonotypes shared by all four sorted-subset donors than for non-shared clonotypes.

TCR CDR3 regions were amplified from genomic DNA by multiplex PCR using the deep immunoSEQ assay. Genomic DNA extracted from each cell subset was distributed evenly over all wells of several immunoSEQ 96-well plates, and each plate served as one replicate. Each replicate PCR for sorted subsets received 150 to 250 ng genomic DNA, equal to roughly 29,000 T cell genomes. Purified libraries were quantified with a Qubit 3.0 fluorometer, sized on a Bioanalyzer 2100, and re-quantified with the KAPA Library Quantification kit. Every immunoSEQ 96-well plate was sequenced on a separate single-read 150-cycle Illumina NextSeq 550 flow cell. The paper's processing steps were these. Because only junctional sequences without quality scores were contained in the immunoSEQ output, filtering matching that applied to full-length reads could not be performed. To assign V/J genes and CDR3, sequences were annotated against IMGT germline references using PyIR, a Python wrapper for IgBLAST v1.9. Reads with weak V/J assignments (E-value above 1e-6), missing CDR3, stop codons, out-of-frame junctions, or ambiguous translated residues were removed. A V3J clonotype was defined by an identical inferred V gene, J gene, and CDR3 amino acid sequence. Percentage overlap between repertoires was computed as shared unique clonotypes divided by the size of the smaller repertoire. Three approaches were used to assess repertoire richness: RTK rarefaction, the Chao1 estimator, and Recon v2.1 estimates of unobserved clonotypes. For all TCRbeta clonotypes obtained by the gDNA method from a few donors, generation probabilities were computed with OLGA. TCRdb took this table from immuneACCESS and kept in-frame rearrangements with V and J called. Such tables lack part of the clones; where checked against another copy, unresolved V genes explain under half of the gap, and the rest is unexplained. That table furnishes V, J and clone size, whereas the DNA furnished D and trimming. Within this sample are about 2.1 million clones, with around 95% of them counted one time only. Under 2% of the sample is taken by the ten largest.

CD8 naive samples were CD45RO-negative cells positively selected for CCR7, giving a CD45RA+CCR7+ population that excluded TemRA cells. The donors were healthy, HIV-negative adults who had no recently reported acute infections or vaccinations. Only Caucasian adults living in Nashville, Tennessee, USA were represented among the donors. Blood was obtained by leukapheresis, after which PBMCs were separated by Ficoll-Histopaque density gradient centrifugation and cryopreserved in liquid nitrogen vapor phase. Analytical flow cytometry was used to check the purity and quantity of each magnetically sorted T cell population. Each sorted fraction had its genomic DNA isolated and then quantified by UV absorbance on a Nanodrop 2000c.

The chain is made from TRBV5-6 and TRBJ2-3; the D gene is perhaps TRBD1, on 6 matching bases. The sequence was obtained from a man aged 18 to 30 in good health. Some clones in this sample may be carry-over from other donors' samples. Sequenced sample: naive CD8+ T cells from PBMCs. Sample cell subset or site, as interpreted from the label and publication: CD45RA+CCR7+. The nucleotides are TGTGCCAGCAGCTTCGGGACATATAGCACAGATACGCAGTATTTT. This gives the protein CASSFGTYSTDTQYF.